The TCR beta chain under discussion was sequenced for a study of OX40 agonist ivuxolimab in advanced cancers. Study-wide background: Partial responses occurred in three patients (one hepatocellular carcinoma, two cutaneous melanoma). Whole-study results and caveats: The study found among the lowest clonal expansion in partial responders at 0.1-3.0 mg/kg.

In regard to this clone: No antigen is known for it.

This CDR3 region has 15 residues. Germline V CDR1 and CDR2: SGHTA, FQGNSA. The germline V and J ends were trimmed by 3 bases and 2 bases, with 13 bases remaining between them. The method was immunoSEQ multiplex PCR; TCRdb's version includes in-frame clones alone and lacks a portion of them. The sample includes tens of thousands of clones, roughly 78% seen only once; the top ten take roughly 10%. The chain has TRBV7-2 and TRBJ2-5; D is perhaps TRBD2 (6 bases). The sequence derives from an adult with an advanced solid tumor such as melanoma, head and neck, liver or kidney cancer. The input for sequencing was CD4+ or CD8+ T cells sorted from blood, taken in a trial of the OX40 agonist ivuxolimab. Here the CDR3 reads CASSFGTPGQETQYF. In DNA form, the CDR3 reads TGTGCCAGCAGCTTCGGGACTCCAGGACAAGAGACCCAGTACTTC.